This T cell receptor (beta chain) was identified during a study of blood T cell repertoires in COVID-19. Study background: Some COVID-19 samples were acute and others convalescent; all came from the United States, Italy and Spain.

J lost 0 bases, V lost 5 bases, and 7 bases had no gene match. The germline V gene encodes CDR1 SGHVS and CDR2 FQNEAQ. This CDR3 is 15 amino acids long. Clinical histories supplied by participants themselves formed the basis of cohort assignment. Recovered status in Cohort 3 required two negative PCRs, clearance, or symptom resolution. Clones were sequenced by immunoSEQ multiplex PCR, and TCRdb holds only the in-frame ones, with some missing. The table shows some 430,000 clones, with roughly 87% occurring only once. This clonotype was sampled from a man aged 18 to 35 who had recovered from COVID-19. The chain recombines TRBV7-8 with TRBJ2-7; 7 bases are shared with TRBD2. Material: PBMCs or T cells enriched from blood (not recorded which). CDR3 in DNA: TGTGCCAGCAGCGGCGGGAGAATAGGCTCCTACGAGCAGTACTTC. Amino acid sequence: CASSGGRIGSYEQYF.